The T cell receptor beta chain under discussion was sequenced for a study of cytomegalovirus exposure and HLA in healthy donors. Findings and caveats of the study: An ancestry cluster, one associated with Asian ancestry, reportedly showed fewer N-insertions than the approximately 670-donor mean in a later analysis. Many donors carried some public TCRs, although rarity characterized most TCR sequences. A prior analysis recorded that most TCR beta V segments were productive about 87% or about 30% of the time.

Note on this clone: What it recognizes is unknown.

Amplification used 60 Vbeta primers and 13 Jbeta primers. Generated by immunoSEQ multiplex PCR, the TCRdb table keeps only in-frame clones and is missing some. The sample shows roughly 100,000 clones, roughly 15% of them seen only once. Per germline, CDR1 LGHNA and CDR2 YSLEER. The CDR3 loop spans 15 amino acids. V was clipped by 1 base and J by 1 base; unmatched bases: 0. Though nominally healthy at sampling, donors likely had unrecorded immune exposures. This sequence originates from a female donor in good health and CMV-seronegative. The chain has TRBV4-3 and TRBJ1-4; 7 bases are shared with TRBD1. Sequenced sample: PBMCs. As DNA, the CDR3 is TGCGCCAGCAGCCAAGGACAGGGAACTAATGAAAAACTGTTTTTT. As protein: CASSQGQGTNEKLFF.